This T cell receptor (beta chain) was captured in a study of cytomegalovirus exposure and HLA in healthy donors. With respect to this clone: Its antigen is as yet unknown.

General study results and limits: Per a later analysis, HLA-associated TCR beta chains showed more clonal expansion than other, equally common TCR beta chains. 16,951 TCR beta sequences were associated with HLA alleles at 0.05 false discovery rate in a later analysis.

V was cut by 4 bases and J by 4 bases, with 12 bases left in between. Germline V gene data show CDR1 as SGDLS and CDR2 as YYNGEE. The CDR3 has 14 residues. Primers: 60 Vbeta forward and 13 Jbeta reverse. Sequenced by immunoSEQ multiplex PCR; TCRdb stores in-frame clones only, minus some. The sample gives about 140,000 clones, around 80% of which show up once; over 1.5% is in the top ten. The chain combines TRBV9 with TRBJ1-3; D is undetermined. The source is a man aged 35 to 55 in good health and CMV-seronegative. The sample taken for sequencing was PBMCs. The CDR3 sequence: CASSTPPVGNTIYF. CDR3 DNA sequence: TGTGCCAGCAGCACCCCCCCAGTAGGAAACACCATATATTTT.